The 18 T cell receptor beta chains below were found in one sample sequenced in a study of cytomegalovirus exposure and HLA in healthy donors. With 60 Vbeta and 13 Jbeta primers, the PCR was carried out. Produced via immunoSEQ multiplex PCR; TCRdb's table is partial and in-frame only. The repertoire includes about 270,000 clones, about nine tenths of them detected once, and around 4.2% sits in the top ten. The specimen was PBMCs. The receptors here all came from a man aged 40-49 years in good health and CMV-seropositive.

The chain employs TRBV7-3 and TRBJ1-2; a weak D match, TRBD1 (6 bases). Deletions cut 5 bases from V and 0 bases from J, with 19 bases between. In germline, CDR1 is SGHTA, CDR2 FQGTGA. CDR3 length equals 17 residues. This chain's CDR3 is CASSPSGTPSSNYGYTF. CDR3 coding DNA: TGTGCCAGCAGCCCGTCCGGGACACCGAGCTCTAACTATGGCTACACCTTC. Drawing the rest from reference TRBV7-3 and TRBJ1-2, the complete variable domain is GAGVSQTPSNKVTEKGKYVELRCDPISGHTALYWYRQSLGQGPEFLIYFQGTGAADDSGLPNDRFFAVRPEGSVSTLKIQRTERGDSAVYLCASSPSGTPSSNYGYTFGSGTRLTVV.

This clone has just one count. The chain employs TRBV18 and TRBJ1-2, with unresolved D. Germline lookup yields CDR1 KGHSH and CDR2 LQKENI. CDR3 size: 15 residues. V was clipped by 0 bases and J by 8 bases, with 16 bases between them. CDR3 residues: CASSPPENSSGGYTF. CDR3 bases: TGTGCCAGCTCACCACCGGAGAACTCCTCGGGAGGCTACACCTTC.

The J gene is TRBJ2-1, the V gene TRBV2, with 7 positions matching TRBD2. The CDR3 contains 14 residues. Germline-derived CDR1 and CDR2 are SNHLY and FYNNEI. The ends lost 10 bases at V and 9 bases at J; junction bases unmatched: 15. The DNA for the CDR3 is TGTGCCACCACCGGGACTACCCTTGGGAGTGAGCAGTTCTTC. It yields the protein CATTGTTLGSEQFF.

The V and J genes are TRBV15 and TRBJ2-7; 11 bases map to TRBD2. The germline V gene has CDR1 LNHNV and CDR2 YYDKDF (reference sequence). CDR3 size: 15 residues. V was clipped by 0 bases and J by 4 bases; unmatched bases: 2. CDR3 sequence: CATSRETSGTYEQYF. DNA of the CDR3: TGTGCCACCAGCAGAGAGACTAGCGGGACTTACGAGCAGTACTTC.

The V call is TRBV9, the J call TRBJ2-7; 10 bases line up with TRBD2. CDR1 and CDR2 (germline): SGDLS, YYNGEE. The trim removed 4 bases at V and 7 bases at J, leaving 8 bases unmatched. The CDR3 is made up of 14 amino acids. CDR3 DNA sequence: TGTGCCAGCAGCTTCCTAGCGGGAGCAGGAGAGCAGTACTTC. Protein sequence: CASSFLAGAGEQYF. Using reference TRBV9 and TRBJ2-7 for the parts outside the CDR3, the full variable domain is DSGVTQTPKHLITATGQRVTLRCSPRSGDLSVYWYQQSLDQGLQFLIQYYNGEERAKGNILERFSAQQFPDLHSELNLSSLELGDSALYFCASSFLAGAGEQYFGPGTRLTVT.

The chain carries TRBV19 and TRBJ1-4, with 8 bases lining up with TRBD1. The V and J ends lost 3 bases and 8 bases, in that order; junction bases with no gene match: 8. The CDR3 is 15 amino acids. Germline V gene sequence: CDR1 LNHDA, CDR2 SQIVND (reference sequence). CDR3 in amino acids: CASSIEDRVEEKLFF. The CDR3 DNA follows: TGTGCCAGTAGTATTGAGGACAGGGTGGAGGAAAAACTGTTTTTT.

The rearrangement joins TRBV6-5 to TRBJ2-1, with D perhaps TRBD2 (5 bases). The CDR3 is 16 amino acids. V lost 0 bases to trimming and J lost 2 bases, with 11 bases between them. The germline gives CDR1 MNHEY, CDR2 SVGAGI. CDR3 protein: CASSYSGVGAYNEQFF. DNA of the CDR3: TGTGCCAGCAGTTACTCGGGTGTCGGGGCCTACAATGAGCAGTTCTTC.

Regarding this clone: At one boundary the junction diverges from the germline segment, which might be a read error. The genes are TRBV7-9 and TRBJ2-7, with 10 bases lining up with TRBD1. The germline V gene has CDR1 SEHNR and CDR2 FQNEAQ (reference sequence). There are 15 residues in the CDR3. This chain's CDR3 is CSSSRLRDRGDEQYF. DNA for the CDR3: TGTTCCAGCAGCCGGCTCCGGGACAGGGGTGACGAGCAGTACTTC.

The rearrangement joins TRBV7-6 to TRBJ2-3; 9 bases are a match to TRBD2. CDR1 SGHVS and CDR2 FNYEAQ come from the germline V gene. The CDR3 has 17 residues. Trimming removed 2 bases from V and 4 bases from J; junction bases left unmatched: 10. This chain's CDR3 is CASSLRSGGRVADTQYF. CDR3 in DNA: TGTGCCAGCAGCTTACGATCGGGCGGGAGGGTCGCAGATACGCAGTATTTT.

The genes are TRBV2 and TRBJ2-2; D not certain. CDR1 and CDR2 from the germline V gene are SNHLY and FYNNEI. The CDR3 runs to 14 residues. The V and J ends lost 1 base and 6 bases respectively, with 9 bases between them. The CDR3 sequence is CASSEVRQSGELFF. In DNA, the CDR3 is TGTGCCAGCAGTGAAGTGAGACAATCCGGGGAGCTGTTTTTT.

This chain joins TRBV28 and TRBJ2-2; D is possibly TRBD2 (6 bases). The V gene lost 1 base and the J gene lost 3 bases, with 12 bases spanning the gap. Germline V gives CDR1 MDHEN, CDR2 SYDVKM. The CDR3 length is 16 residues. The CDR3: CASSLYSSGYTGELFF. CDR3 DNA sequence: TGTGCCAGCAGTTTATACTCCAGCGGGTACACCGGGGAGCTGTTTTTT.

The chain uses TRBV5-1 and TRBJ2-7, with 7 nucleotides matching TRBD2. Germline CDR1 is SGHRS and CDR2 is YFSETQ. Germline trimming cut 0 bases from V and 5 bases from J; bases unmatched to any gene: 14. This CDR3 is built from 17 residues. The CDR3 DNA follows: TGCGCCAGCAGCTTGGAGCGGCGGGGGAGGAGACTCCACGAGCAGTACTTC. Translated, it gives CASSLERRGRRLHEQYF.

The CDR3 DNA is TGTGCCAGTAGTATTGTTGTGACTGAGCGCACTGAAGCTTTCTTT. Translating gives CASSIVVTERTEAFF. This rearrangement joins TRBV19 to TRBJ1-1; no clear D. CDR1 is LNHDA and CDR2 is SQIVND in the germline V gene (reference sequence). This CDR3 has 15 amino acids. The V gene lost 3 bases and the J gene lost 4 bases, with 15 bases spanning the gap. Combining the CDR3 with reference TRBV19 and TRBJ1-1 gives the whole variable domain DGGITQSPKYLFRKEGQNVTLSCEQNLNHDAMYWYRQDPGQGLRLIYYSQIVNDFQKGDIAEGYSVSREKKESFPLTVTSAQKNPTAFYLCASSIVVTERTEAFFGQGTRLTVV.

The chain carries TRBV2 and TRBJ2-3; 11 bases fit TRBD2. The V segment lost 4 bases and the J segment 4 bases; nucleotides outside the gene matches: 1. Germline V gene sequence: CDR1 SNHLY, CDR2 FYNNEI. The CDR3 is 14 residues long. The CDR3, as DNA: TGTGCCAGCAGTGTGACTAGCGGGGCAGATACGCAGTATTTT. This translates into CASSVTSGADTQYF.

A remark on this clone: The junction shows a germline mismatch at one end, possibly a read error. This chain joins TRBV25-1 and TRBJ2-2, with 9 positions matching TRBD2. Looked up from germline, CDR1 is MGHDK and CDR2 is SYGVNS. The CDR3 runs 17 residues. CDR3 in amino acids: CACSDPTSGGNTGELFF. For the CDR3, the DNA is TGTGCCTGCAGTGACCCGACTAGCGGAGGGAACACCGGGGAGCTGTTTTTT. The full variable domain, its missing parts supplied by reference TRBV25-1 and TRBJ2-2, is EADIYQTPRYLVIGTGKKITLECSQTMGHDKMYWYQQDPGMELHLIHYSYGVNSTEKGDLSSESTVSRIRTEHFPLTLESARPSHTSQYLCACSDPTSGGNTGELFFGEGSRLTVL.

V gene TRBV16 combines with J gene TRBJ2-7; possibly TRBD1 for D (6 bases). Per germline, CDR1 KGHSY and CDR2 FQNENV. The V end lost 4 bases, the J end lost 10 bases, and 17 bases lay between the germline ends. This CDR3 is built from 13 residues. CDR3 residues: CASSRNRLQGQYF. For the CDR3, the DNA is TGTGCCAGCAGCCGCAACCGATTACAGGGACAGTACTTC.

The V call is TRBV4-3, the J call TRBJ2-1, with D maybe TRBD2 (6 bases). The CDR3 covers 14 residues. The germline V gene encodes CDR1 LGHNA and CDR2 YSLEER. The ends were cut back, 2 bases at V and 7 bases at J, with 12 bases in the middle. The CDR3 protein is CASSQWRAGNEQFF. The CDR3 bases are TGCGCCAGCAGCCAATGGAGGGCGGGGAATGAGCAGTTCTTC.

This CDR3 reads CSVFQGALDEQFF. Written as DNA, the CDR3 is TGCAGCGTTTTCCAGGGGGCCTTGGATGAGCAGTTCTTC. The gene calls are TRBV29-1 and TRBJ2-1, with 8 bases identical to TRBD1. V was clipped by 5 bases and J by 8 bases; unmatched bases: 8. From germline, CDR1 is SQVTM and CDR2 ANQGSEA. The CDR3 extends over 13 amino acids.